Listed below are T cell receptor beta chains from one sample, sequenced in a study of PD-1 blockade in classical Hodgkin lymphoma. Sequencing was performed with immunoSEQ multiplex PCR; in TCRdb, only in-frame clones are kept and a portion is missing. The sample yields fewer than 35,000 clones, approximately 94% seen once. The sample was peripheral blood mononuclear cells (PBMCs). All receptors come from a human donor with classical Hodgkin lymphoma. Both conserved end residues are part of each CDR3. Fields, in order: CDR3 DNA, CDR3 protein, clone size, V gene, D gene, J gene. D genes are given only for firm matches. The listing skips clone size in some rows; elsewhere it reads once, few, many or a size class.

TGTGCCACCCGGACAGGGGCCAACCTAAGAAACACCATATATTTT	CATRTGANLRNTIYF	once	TRBV6-1	TRBD1	TRBJ1-3
TGTGCCAGCAGTTGGGCGGCCGGTCTTGGCCACGAGCAGTACTTC	CASSWAAGLGHEQYF	-	TRBV28	-	TRBJ2-7
TGTGCCAGCAGTGAAACTAGCGGCACAGATACGCAGTATTTT	CASSETSGTDTQYF	-	TRBV6-4	TRBD2	TRBJ2-3
TGTGCCTCAACGGGACAGGGCGGATCACCCCTCCACTTT	CASTGQGGSPLHF	-	TRBV30	TRBD1	TRBJ1-6
TGTGCCAGCAGCCCCCGCGGCGGGGGGGCTCTCAATGAGCAGTTCTTC	CASSPRGGGALNEQFF	-	TRBV11-3	TRBD2	TRBJ2-1
TGCGCCAGCAGAACTAGCGGGAGCTACGAGCAGTACTTC	CASRTSGSYEQYF	-	TRBV5-1	TRBD2	TRBJ2-7
TGTGCCAGCAGCTTCCGGACAGGGGGTAAGCAGTACTTC	CASSFRTGGKQYF	-	TRBV7-8	TRBD1	TRBJ2-7
TGCAGTGCTAGAGCGGCAGGGGTTCAGTACTTC	CSARAAGVQYF	once	TRBV20-1	-	TRBJ2-4
TGTGCCAGCAGCCAAGATAGGTCCTACGAGCAGTACTTC	CASSQDRSYEQYF	once	TRBV14	-	TRBJ2-7
TGCGCCAGCAGCCAACCCGGGGGAGAAGGCTACACCTTC	CASSQPGGEGYTF	-	TRBV5-1	-	TRBJ1-2
TGTGCCAGCAGCTTGGGCAGGGGGGCAGATACGCAGTATTTT	CASSLGRGADTQYF	-	TRBV5-8	-	TRBJ2-3
TGCGCCAGCAGCCAACCAGGGCGGATCGGGGAGCTGTTTTTT	CASSQPGRIGELFF	once	TRBV4-1	-	TRBJ2-2
TGTGCCAGCAGCTTCTATGAGGGGCAAGACGAGCAGTACTTC	CASSFYEGQDEQYF	-	TRBV7-6	-	TRBJ2-7
TGTGCCAGCTCGCTCGATTTCAGATTAGAAGAGACCCAGTACTTC	CASSLDFRLEETQYF	-	TRBV18	-	TRBJ2-5
TGTGCCAGCAGTGAAGTTGGGGGGCGTGATAAGACCCAGTACTTC	CASSEVGGRDKTQYF	-	TRBV2	-	TRBJ2-5
TGTGCCAGCAGACAGACTAGCCTCCACGAGCAGTACTTC	CASRQTSLHEQYF	-	TRBV6-5	TRBD2	TRBJ2-7
TGCGCCAGCAGCTTGACGCAGGAGGCTGAAGCTTTCTTT	CASSLTQEAEAFF	once	TRBV5-1	-	TRBJ1-1
TGTGCCTGGAGTGGGAATTCACCCCTCCACTTT	CAWSGNSPLHF	-	TRBV30	-	TRBJ1-6
TGTGCCAGCACCCACTTCAGGGAGAGCTCCTACGAGCAGTACTTC	CASTHFRESSYEQYF	-	TRBV7-9	-	TRBJ2-7
TGTGCCAGCAGCGGGACAGGGCCGGGTGATTCACCCCTCCACTTT	CASSGTGPGDSPLHF	-	TRBV6-9	TRBD1	TRBJ1-6
TGCGCCAGCAGCTTGACGAGCAACTATGGCTACACCTTC	CASSLTSNYGYTF	-	TRBV5-1	-	TRBJ1-2
TGTGCCAGCAGCTACTTAGCGGGAGCGATCACAGATACGCAGTATTTT	CASSYLAGAITDTQYF	-	TRBV11-2	TRBD2	TRBJ2-3
TGTGCCAGCAGGCTCCTTATAGCGGGGAATCAGCCCCAGCATTTT	CASRLLIAGNQPQHF	-	TRBV6-6	-	TRBJ1-5
TGTGCCAGCAGTTTCGACAGGGCCACTGAAGCTTTCTTT	CASSFDRATEAFF	-	TRBV2	TRBD1	TRBJ1-1
TGTGCCAGCAGTCCGGCTCAAGGGACAGCTAGCAATCAGCCCCAGCATTTT	CASSPAQGTASNQPQHF	-	TRBV4-2	TRBD1	TRBJ1-5